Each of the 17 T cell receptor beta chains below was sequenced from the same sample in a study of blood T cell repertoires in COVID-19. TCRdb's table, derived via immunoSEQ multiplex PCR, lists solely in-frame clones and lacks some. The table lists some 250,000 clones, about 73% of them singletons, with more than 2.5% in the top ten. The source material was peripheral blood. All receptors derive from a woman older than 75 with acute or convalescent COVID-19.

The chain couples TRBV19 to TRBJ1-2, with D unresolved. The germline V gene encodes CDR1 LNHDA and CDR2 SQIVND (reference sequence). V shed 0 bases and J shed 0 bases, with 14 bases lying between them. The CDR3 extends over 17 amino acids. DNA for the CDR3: TGTGCCAGTAGTATAGACTTAGGCAGCGCAGCTAACTATGGCTACACCTTC. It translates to CASSIDLGSAANYGYTF.

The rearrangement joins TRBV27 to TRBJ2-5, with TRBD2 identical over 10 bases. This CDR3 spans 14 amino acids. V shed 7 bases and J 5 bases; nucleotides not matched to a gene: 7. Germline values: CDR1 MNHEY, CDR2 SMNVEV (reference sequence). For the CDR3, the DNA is TGTGCCAGCAAGGCGAGCGGGAGGGCTGAGACCCAGTACTTC. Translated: CASKASGRAETQYF.

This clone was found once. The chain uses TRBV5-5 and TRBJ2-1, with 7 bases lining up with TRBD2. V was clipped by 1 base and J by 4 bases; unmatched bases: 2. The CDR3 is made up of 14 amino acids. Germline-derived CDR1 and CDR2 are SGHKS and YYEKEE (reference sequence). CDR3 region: CASSLSGNYNEQFF. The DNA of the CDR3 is TGTGCCAGCAGCTTGAGCGGGAATTACAATGAGCAGTTCTTC.

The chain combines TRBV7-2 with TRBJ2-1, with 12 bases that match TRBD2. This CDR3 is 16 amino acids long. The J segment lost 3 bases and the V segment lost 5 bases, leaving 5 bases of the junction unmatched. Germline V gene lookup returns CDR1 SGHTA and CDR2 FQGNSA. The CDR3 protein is CASSAQLAGGYNEQFF. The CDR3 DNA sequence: TGTGCCAGCAGCGCGCAACTAGCGGGAGGCTACAATGAGCAGTTCTTC.

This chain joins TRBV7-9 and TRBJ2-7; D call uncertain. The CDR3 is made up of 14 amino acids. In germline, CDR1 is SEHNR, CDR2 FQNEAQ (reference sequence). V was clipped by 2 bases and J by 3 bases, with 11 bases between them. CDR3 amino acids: CASSLMAVDYEQYF. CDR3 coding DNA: TGTGCCAGCAGCTTAATGGCCGTTGACTACGAGCAGTACTTC.

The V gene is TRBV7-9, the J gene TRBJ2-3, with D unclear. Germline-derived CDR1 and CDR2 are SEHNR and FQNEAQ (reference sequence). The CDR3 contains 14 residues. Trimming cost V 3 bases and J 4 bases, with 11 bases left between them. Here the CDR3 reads CASSLGSAADTQYF. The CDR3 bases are TGTGCCAGCAGCTTGGGCAGTGCAGCAGATACGCAGTATTTT.

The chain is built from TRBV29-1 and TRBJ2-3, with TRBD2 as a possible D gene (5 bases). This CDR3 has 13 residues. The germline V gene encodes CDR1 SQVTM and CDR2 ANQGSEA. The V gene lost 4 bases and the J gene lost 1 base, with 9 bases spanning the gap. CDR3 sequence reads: CSVGIGGTDTQYF. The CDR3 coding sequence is TGCAGCGTTGGGATCGGGGGCACAGATACGCAGTATTTT.

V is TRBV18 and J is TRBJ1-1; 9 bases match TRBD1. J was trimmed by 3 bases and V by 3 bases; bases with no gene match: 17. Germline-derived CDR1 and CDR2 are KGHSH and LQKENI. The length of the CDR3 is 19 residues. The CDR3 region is CASSPRISRTGGRDTEAFF. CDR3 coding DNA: TGTGCCAGCTCACCGAGAATTTCCCGAACAGGGGGCAGGGACACTGAAGCTTTCTTT.

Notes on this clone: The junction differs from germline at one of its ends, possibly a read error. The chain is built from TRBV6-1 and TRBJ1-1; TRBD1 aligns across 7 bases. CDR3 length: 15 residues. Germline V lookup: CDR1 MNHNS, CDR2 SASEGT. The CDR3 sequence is CASSEDRVGNTEAFF. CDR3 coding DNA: TGTGCCAGCAGCGAAGACAGGGTGGGGAACACTGAAGCTTTCTTT.

CDR3 DNA: TGTGCCAGCAGCTTGGAAGCGGGAGACGGGGAGCTGTTTTTT. Protein: CASSLEAGDGELFF. J is TRBJ2-2 and V is TRBV5-4; 8 bases agree with TRBD2. The germline V gene has CDR1 SGHNT and CDR2 YYREEE (reference sequence). The CDR3 consists of 14 residues. V was clipped by 0 bases and J by 7 bases; unmatched bases: 2.

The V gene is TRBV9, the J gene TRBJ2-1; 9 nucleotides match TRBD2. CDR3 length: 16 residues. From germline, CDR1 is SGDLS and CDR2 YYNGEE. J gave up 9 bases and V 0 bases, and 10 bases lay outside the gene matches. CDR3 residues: CASSVGGLAGLGEQFF. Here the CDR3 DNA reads TGTGCCAGCAGCGTAGGTGGGCTAGCGGGATTGGGTGAGCAGTTCTTC.

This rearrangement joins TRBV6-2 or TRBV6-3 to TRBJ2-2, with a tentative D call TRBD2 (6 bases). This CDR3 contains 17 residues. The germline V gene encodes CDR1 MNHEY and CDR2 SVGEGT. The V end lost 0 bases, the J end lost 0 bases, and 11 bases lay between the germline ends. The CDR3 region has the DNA TGTGCCAGCAGTTACTCGGAGGGACTGACGAACACCGGGGAGCTGTTTTTT. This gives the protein CASSYSEGLTNTGELFF.

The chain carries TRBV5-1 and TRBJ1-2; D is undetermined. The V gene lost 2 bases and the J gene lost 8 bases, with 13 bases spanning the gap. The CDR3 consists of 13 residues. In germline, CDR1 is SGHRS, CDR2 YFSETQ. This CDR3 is CASSFAGKEGYTF. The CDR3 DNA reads TGCGCCAGCAGCTTCGCGGGGAAGGAGGGCTACACCTTC. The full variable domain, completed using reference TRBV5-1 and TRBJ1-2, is KAGVTQTPRYLIKTRGQQVTLSCSPISGHRSVSWYQQTPGQGLQFLFEYFSETQRNKGNFPGRFSGRQFSNSRSEMNVSTLELGDSALYLCASSFAGKEGYTFGSGTRLTVV.

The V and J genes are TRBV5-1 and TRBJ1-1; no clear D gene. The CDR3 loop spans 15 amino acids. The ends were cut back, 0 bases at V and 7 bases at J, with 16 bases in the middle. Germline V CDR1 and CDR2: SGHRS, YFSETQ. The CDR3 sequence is CASSLAGREWGEAFF. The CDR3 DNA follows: TGCGCCAGCAGCTTGGCGGGTAGGGAGTGGGGTGAAGCTTTCTTT.

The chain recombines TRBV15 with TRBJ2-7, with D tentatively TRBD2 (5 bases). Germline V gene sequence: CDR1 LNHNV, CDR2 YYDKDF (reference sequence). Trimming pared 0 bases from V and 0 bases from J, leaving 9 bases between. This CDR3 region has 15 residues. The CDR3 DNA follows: TGTGCCACCAGCAGAGATCTTCGGGACTCCTACGAGCAGTACTTC. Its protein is CATSRDLRDSYEQYF.

This CDR3 is CASSLRQGANGELFF. The DNA for the CDR3 is TGTGCCAGCAGCTTGAGGCAGGGGGCAAACGGGGAGCTGTTTTTT. V and J are TRBV5-4 and TRBJ2-2; 8 bases match TRBD1. CDR1 is SGHNT and CDR2 is YYREEE in the germline V gene (reference sequence). Germline trimming cut 1 base from V and 7 bases from J; bases unmatched to any gene: 6. The CDR3 contains 15 residues. Using reference TRBV5-4 and TRBJ2-2 for the parts outside the CDR3, the full variable domain is ETGVTQSPTHLIKTRGQQVTLRCSSQSGHNTVSWYQQALGQGPQFIFQYYREEENGRGNFPPRFSGLQFPNYSSELNVNALELDDSALYLCASSLRQGANGELFFGEGSRLTVL.

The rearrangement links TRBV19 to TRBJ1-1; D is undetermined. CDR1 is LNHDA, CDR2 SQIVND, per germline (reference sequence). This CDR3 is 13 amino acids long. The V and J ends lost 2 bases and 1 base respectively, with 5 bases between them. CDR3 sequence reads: CASSITGNTEAFF. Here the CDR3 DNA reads TGTGCCAGTAGTATAACTGGGAACACTGAAGCTTTCTTT.